The clone carrying this T cell receptor beta chain was observed many times. Antigen specificity is unknown. The source of the sample is a study of Graves' ophthalmopathy and Graves' hyperthyroidism. Study-wide findings and caveats: A model built from 13 signatures distinguished ophthalmopathy from stable hyperthyroidism with about 86% sensitivity and approximately 81% specificity. Sensitivity reached 70% to 71% and specificity under 85% when the model predicted ophthalmopathy progression. Blood also harbored most expanded thyroid clonotypes above 0.001 frequency.

Using RNA transcripts, the TCR beta CDR3 regions were amplified. In the first round, RT-PCR was carried out with HTBI primers, and a multiplex PCR formed the second round. TCRdb re-derived calls from the multiplex PCR reads in MiXCR, one entry per CDR3 protein. Of around 1,000,000 distinct CDR3 sequences in the sample, about two fifths are singletons; the top ten hold more than 9.5%. In this cohort, patients with other autoimmune diseases, uncontrolled infections, pregnancy or lactation were excluded. This clonotype was sampled from an adult man with Graves' hyperthyroidism. The sequenced material came from peripheral blood or thyroid tissue (not recorded which).

The DNA of the CDR3 is TGCAGCGTTGACGACGGCGGCGAGCAGTACTTC. This sequence encodes CSVDDGGEQYF. The chain uses TRBV29-1 and TRBJ2-7; no reliable D call. This CDR3 contains 11 residues. Looked up from germline, CDR1 is SQVTM and CDR2 is ANQGSEA. V was trimmed by 3 bases and J by 6 bases, leaving 9 bases between them.